The 7 T cell receptor beta chains below were found in one sample sequenced in a study of Tregs in tolerant kidney transplant recipients. Clones were sequenced by immunoSEQ multiplex PCR, and TCRdb holds only the in-frame ones, with some missing. The data contain some 90,000 clones, about 92% of them seen just once; the ten biggest clones take up about 4.9%. Material: CD8+ T cells from blood. The source is a human donor in good health.

This clone was counted only a few times. The V gene is TRBV7-9, the J gene TRBJ2-7, with 7 nucleotides matching TRBD1. CDR1 is SEHNR and CDR2 is FQNEAQ in the germline V gene (reference sequence). The CDR3 is 14 residues long. V lost 7 bases to trimming and J lost 4 bases; unmatched junction nucleotides: 10. The CDR3 nucleotides read TGTGCCAGCATCCCCTTAGACAGGGAATACGAGCAGTACTTC. The encoded protein is CASIPLDREYEQYF. The whole variable domain, remainder taken from reference TRBV7-9 and TRBJ2-7, is DTGVSQNPRHKITKRGQNVTFRCDPISEHNRLYWYRQTLGQGPEFLTYFQNEAQLEKSRLLSDRFSAERPKGSFSTLEIQRTEQGDSAMYLCASIPLDREYEQYFGPGTRLTVT.

The chain links TRBV6-5 to TRBJ2-7; TRBD2 aligns across 9 bases. This CDR3 has 13 residues. Germline loops: CDR1 MNHEY, CDR2 SVGAGI. V gave up 5 bases and J gave up 6 bases; unmatched junction bases: 5. CDR3 in amino acids: CASSGTSSREQYF. The CDR3 nucleotides read TGTGCCAGCAGTGGGACTAGCTCACGCGAGCAGTACTTC.

The chain is built from TRBV11-2 and TRBJ2-1; D may be TRBD1 (5 bases). V was pared by 1 base and J by 3 bases, with 7 bases between. Germline V CDR1 and CDR2: SGHAT, FQNNGV. CDR3 length: 14 amino acids. The CDR3 loop reads CASSLADSYNEQFF. The CDR3 region has the DNA TGTGCCAGCAGCTTAGCTGACAGCTACAATGAGCAGTTCTTC.

A remark on this clone: At one of its ends the junction is not consistent with the germline gene, which may arise from a read error. The gene calls are TRBV18 and TRBJ2-1, with 10 bases identical to TRBD2. This CDR3 spans 17 amino acids. From germline, CDR1 is KGHSH and CDR2 LQKENI. CDR3 bases: TGTGCCAGCTCAACACCTCGACCGACTAGCGGGTACAATGAGCAGTTCTTC. It translates to CASSTPRPTSGYNEQFF.

This clone has just one count. J is TRBJ2-7 and V is TRBV13; TRBD2 might be the D (5 bases). Per the germline V gene, CDR1 is PRHDT and CDR2 is FYEKMQ (reference sequence). This CDR3 comprises 13 residues. Trimming stripped 5 bases from V and 4 bases from J, with 12 bases between. The CDR3 DNA is TGTGCCAGCAGCACGGACTTTGAATACGAGCAGTACTTC. As protein: CASSTDFEYEQYF.

The chain uses TRBV4-1 and TRBJ2-7; D is ambiguous. CDR3 length: 13 amino acids. CDR1 and CDR2 (germline): MGHRA, YSYEKL. V was trimmed by 1 base and J by 4 bases, leaving 8 bases between them. CDR3 in amino acids: CASSQVNYYEQYF. The CDR3 DNA is TGCGCCAGCAGCCAAGTTAACTATTACGAGCAGTACTTC.

The V call is TRBV5-1, the J call TRBJ2-3; maybe TRBD1 (5 bases). Trimming stripped 4 bases from V and 3 bases from J, with 12 bases between. The germline V gene has CDR1 SGHRS and CDR2 YFSETQ. The CDR3 contains 14 residues. For the CDR3, the DNA is TGCGCCAGCAGCAGTTACCAGGGTACAGATACGCAGTATTTT. It yields the protein CASSSYQGTDTQYF. The complete variable domain, with remaining parts taken from reference TRBV5-1 and TRBJ2-3, reads KAGVTQTPRYLIKTRGQQVTLSCSPISGHRSVSWYQQTPGQGLQFLFEYFSETQRNKGNFPGRFSGRQFSNSRSEMNVSTLELGDSALYLCASSSYQGTDTQYFGPGTRLTVL.